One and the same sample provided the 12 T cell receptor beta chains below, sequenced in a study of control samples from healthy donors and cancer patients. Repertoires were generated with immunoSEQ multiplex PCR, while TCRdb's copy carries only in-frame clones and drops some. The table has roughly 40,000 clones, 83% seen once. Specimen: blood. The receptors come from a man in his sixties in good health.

The CDR3 sequence: CAWSVTGAGQPQHF. CDR3 DNA: TGTGCCTGGAGTGTCACAGGGGCCGGTCAGCCCCAGCATTTT. The chain carries TRBV30 and TRBJ1-5; 7 bases are shared with TRBD1. The germline V gene has CDR1 GTSNPN and CDR2 SVGIG (reference sequence). CDR3 size: 14 residues. V lost 0 bases to trimming and J lost 6 bases; unmatched junction nucleotides: 5.

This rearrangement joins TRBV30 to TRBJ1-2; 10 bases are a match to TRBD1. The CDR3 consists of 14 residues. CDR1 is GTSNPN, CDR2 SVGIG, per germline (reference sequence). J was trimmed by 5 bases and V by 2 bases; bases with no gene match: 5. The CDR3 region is CAWSFGQGGYGYTF. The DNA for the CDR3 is TGTGCCTGGAGTTTTGGACAGGGGGGATATGGCTACACCTTC.

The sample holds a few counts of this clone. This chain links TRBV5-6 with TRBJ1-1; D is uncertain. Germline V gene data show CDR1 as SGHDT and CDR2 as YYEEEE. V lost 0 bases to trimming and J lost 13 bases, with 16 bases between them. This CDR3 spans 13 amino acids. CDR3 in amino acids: CASSLVGMKVNFF. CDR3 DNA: TGTGCCAGCAGCTTGGTGGGGATGAAAGTGAATTTCTTT.

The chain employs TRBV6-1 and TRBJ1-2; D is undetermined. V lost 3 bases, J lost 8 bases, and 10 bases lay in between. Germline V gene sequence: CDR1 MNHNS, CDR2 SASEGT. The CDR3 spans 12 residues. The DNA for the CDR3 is TGTGCCAGCAGTGAGGGCAGCCAAGGCTACACCTTC. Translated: CASSEGSQGYTF.

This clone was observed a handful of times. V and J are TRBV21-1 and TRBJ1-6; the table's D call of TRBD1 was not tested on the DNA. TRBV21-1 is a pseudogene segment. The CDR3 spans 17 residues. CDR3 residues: CASSKGLRTGTDSPLHF. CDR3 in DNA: TGTGCCAGCAGCAAAGGACTTAGGACAGGGACGGATTCACCCCTCCACTTT.

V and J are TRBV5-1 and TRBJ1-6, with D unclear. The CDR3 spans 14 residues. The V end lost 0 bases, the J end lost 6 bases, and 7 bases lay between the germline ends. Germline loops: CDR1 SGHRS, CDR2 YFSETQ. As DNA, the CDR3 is TGCGCCAGCAGCTTGGGACACGCTAATTCACCCCTCCACTTT. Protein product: CASSLGHANSPLHF.

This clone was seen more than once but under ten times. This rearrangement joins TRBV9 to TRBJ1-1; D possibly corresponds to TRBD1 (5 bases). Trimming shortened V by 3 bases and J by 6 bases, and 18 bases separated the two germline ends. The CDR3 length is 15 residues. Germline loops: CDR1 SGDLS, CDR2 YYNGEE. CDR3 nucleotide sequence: TGTGCCAGCAGCGCGGGGGAGGGTCGGTTTGCTGAAGCTTTCTTT. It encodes CASSAGEGRFAEAFF.

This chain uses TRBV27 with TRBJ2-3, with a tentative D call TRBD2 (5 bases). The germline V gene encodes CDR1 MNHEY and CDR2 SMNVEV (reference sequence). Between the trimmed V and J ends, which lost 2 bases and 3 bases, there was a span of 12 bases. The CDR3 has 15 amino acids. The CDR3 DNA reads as TGTGCCAGCAGTTTAACCGGAGGTTGGACAGATACGCAGTATTTT. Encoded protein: CASSLTGGWTDTQYF.

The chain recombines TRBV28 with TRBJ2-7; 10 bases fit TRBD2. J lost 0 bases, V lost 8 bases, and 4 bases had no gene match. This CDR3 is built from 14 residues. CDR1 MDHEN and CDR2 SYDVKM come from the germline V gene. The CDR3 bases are TGTGCCAGCCAAGCGGGAGGGTCCTCCTACGAGCAGTACTTC. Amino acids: CASQAGGSSYEQYF.

The CDR3 DNA follows: TGTGCCAGCAGCTCGCAGCGGGGCCGGAAAGAGACCCAGTACTTC. It specifies CASSSQRGRKETQYF. The chain joins TRBV7-2 to TRBJ2-5, with 7 nucleotides matching TRBD2. CDR3 length equals 15 residues. The germline V gene has CDR1 SGHTA and CDR2 FQGNSA. Losses at the gene ends were 4 bases for V and 3 bases for J; bases not matched to a gene: 8.

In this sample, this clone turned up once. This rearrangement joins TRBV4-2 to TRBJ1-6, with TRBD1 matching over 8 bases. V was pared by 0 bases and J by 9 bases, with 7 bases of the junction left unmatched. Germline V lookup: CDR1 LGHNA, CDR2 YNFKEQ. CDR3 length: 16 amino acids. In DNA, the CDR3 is TGTGCCAGCAGCCAAGAAATACGGACAGGGCTTTCACCCCTCCACTTT. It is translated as CASSQEIRTGLSPLHF.

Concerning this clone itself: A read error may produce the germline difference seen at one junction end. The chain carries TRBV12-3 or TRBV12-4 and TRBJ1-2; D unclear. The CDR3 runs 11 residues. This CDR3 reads CASSLRSTASF. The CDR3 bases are TGTGCCAGCAGTTTAAGGTCGACGGCTTCCTTC.